The 10 T cell receptor beta chains below were found in one sample sequenced in a study of blood T cell repertoires in COVID-19. Profiled with immunoSEQ multiplex PCR; TCRdb holds only in-frame clones, not every one. The data hold about 190,000 clones, with less than 80% observed a single time. The material sequenced was peripheral blood. The receptors here all came from a man aged 50-59 years who had recovered from COVID-19.

This rearrangement joins TRBV6-5 to TRBJ2-3, with unresolved D. Germline loops: CDR1 MNHEY, CDR2 SVGAGI. V was pared by 5 bases and J by 1 base, with 13 bases between. The CDR3 runs to 15 residues. The CDR3 DNA sequence: TGTGCCAGCAGTCTAAATGGTCCCGGCACAGATACGCAGTATTTT. Its translation: CASSLNGPGTDTQYF.

The CDR3 DNA follows: TGTGCCAGCAGCTGGGGCAGTGGCACTGAAGCTTTCTTT. Translating gives CASSWGSGTEAFF. The J gene is TRBJ1-1, the V gene TRBV5-4; the D gene is possibly TRBD1 (5 bases). This CDR3 has 13 residues. Germline CDR1 and CDR2: SGHNT and YYREEE (reference sequence). Trimming removed 3 bases at V and 4 bases at J, with 10 bases between.

The rearrangement joins TRBV19 to TRBJ1-4; no clear D. The germline V gene encodes CDR1 LNHDA and CDR2 SQIVND (reference sequence). The CDR3 is made up of 14 amino acids. V lost 7 bases and J 1 base, leaving 10 bases between the germline ends. The CDR3: CASTPRGTNEKLFF. The CDR3 nucleotides are TGTGCCAGTACCCCCCGGGGAACTAATGAAAAACTGTTTTTT.

J is TRBJ2-3 and V is TRBV13, with D uncertain. The CDR3 is made up of 14 amino acids. Germline CDR1 and CDR2: PRHDT and FYEKMQ (reference sequence). V was shortened by 5 bases and J by 0 bases, with 9 bases between the two germline ends. CDR3 sequence (DNA): TGTGCCAGCAGCACACATATAAGCACAGATACGCAGTATTTT. Protein: CASSTHISTDTQYF.

J is TRBJ2-1 and V is TRBV11-2, with TRBD2 matching over 10 bases. This CDR3 comprises 18 residues. With 5 bases clipped from V and 2 bases from J, the junction kept 12 bases outside the gene matches. The germline gives CDR1 SGHAT, CDR2 FQNNGV. CDR3 region: CASSTWAGTSAAYNEQFF. The CDR3 DNA is TGTGCCAGCAGCACCTGGGCCGGGACTAGCGCCGCCTACAATGAGCAGTTCTTC.

The chain employs TRBV7-6 and TRBJ2-1; a weak D match, TRBD2 (5 bases). The CDR3 sequence is 15 residues long. The V gene's germline CDR1 is SGHVS and CDR2 FNYEAQ. V was trimmed by 5 bases and J by 0 bases, leaving 11 bases between them. The DNA of the CDR3 is TGTGCCAGCAGCCGCGGGTTAAGCTCCTACAATGAGCAGTTCTTC. Its translation is CASSRGLSSYNEQFF.

This chain links TRBV9 with TRBJ2-3; 9 nucleotides match TRBD1. V lost 2 bases and J lost 14; bases outside the gene matches: 9. The CDR3 length is 13 residues. Per germline, CDR1 SGDLS and CDR2 YYNGEE. In DNA, the CDR3 is TGTGCCAGCAGCGTTAAAATACAGGGGGCCGTGTATTTT. Protein product: CASSVKIQGAVYF.

This sequence joins TRBV18 and TRBJ1-2, with 10 bases fitting TRBD1. With 2 bases clipped from V and 8 bases from J, the junction kept 14 bases outside the gene matches. Germline lookup yields CDR1 KGHSH and CDR2 LQKENI. The CDR3 spans 17 residues. CDR3 sequence reads: CASSPFESGTGVEGYTF. CDR3 DNA sequence: TGTGCCAGCTCACCATTCGAATCAGGGACAGGGGTCGAAGGCTACACCTTC. Together with reference TRBV18 and TRBJ1-2, the CDR3 gives the full variable domain: NAGVMQNPRHLVRRRGQEARLRCSPMKGHSHVYWYRQLPEEGLKFMVYLQKENIIDESGMPKERFSAEFPKEGPSILRIQQVVRGDSAAYFCASSPFESGTGVEGYTFGSGTRLTVV.

The chain couples TRBV11-1 to TRBJ2-7; perhaps TRBD2 as D (5 bases). Trimming pared 1 base from V and 4 bases from J, leaving 17 bases between. The CDR3 runs to 16 residues. In germline, CDR1 is SGHAT, CDR2 FQDESV (reference sequence). CDR3 sequence: CASSLGSSGIRYEQYF. The DNA for the CDR3 is TGTGCCAGCAGCTTAGGTTCTTCGGGGATTCGGTACGAGCAGTACTTC.

V is TRBV4-1 and J is TRBJ2-6, with 8 positions matching TRBD1. The CDR3 is 20 residues long. Trimming at V came to 2 bases and at J to 0 bases, leaving 12 bases not matched to a gene. Germline CDR1 and CDR2: MGHRA and YSYEKL. The CDR3 protein is CASSQRGMGQVGSGANVLTF. The CDR3 coding sequence is TGCGCCAGCAGCCAAAGGGGAATGGGACAGGTAGGCTCTGGGGCCAACGTCCTGACTTTC.